These 2 T cell receptor beta chains were sequenced from one sample in a study of blood T cell repertoires in COVID-19. Repertoires were generated with immunoSEQ multiplex PCR, while TCRdb's copy carries only in-frame clones and drops some. The sample holds about 330,000 clones; roughly 90% are singletons and the top ten take 18%. The material sequenced was PBMCs or T cells enriched from blood (not recorded which). These TCRs come from a woman between 25 and 40 years old who had recovered from COVID-19.

The rearrangement joins TRBV5-1 to TRBJ1-1; 7 positions agree with TRBD1. Trimming at V came to 3 bases and at J to 3 bases, leaving 5 bases not matched to a gene. Germline V gives CDR1 SGHRS, CDR2 YFSETQ. The CDR3 has 14 amino acids. The CDR3 reads CASSSRGSDTEAFF. The DNA for the CDR3 is TGCGCCAGCAGCTCCAGGGGGTCGGACACTGAAGCTTTCTTT.

The chain is built from TRBV28 and TRBJ2-1; 11 positions agree with TRBD2. The length of the CDR3 is 16 residues. The J segment lost 7 bases and the V segment lost 6 bases, leaving 11 bases of the junction unmatched. The germline gives CDR1 MDHEN, CDR2 SYDVKM. The CDR3 is CASRVASGRNENEQFF. Here the CDR3 DNA reads TGTGCCAGCAGGGTGGCTAGCGGGAGGAATGAAAATGAGCAGTTCTTC.